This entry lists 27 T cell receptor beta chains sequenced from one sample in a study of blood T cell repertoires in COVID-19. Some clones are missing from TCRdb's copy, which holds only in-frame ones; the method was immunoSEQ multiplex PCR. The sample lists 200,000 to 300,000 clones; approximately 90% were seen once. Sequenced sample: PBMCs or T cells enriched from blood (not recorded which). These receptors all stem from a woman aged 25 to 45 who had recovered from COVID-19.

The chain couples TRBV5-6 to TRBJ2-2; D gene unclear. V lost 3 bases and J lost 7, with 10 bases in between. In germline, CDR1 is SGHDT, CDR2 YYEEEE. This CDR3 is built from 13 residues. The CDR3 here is CASSSYSLGELFF. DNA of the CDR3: TGTGCCAGCAGCTCGTATAGCCTCGGGGAGCTGTTTTTT.

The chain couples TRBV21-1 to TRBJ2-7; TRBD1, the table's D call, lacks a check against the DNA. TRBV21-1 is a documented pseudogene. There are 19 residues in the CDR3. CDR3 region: CASSSLRVTGANYSYEQYF. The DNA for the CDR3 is TGTGCCAGCAGCTCCCTAAGGGTAACAGGGGCTAATTACTCCTACGAGCAGTACTTC.

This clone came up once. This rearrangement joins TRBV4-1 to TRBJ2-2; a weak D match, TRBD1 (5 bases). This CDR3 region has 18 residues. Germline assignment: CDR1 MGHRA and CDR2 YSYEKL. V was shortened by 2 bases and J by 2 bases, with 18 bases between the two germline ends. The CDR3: CASSQRKRTPINTGELFF. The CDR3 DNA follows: TGCGCCAGCAGCCAAAGAAAACGGACACCTATTAACACCGGGGAGCTGTTTTTT.

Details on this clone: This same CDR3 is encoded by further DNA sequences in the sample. The CDR3 loop reads CASSRDRVYGYTF. The CDR3, as DNA: TGTGCCAGTAGTAGAGACAGGGTCTATGGCTACACCTTC. The V and J genes are TRBV19 and TRBJ1-2, with TRBD1 matching over 7 bases. Germline-derived CDR1 and CDR2 are LNHDA and SQIVND (reference sequence). V shed 4 bases and J 4 bases; nucleotides not matched to a gene: 3. The CDR3 contains 13 residues.

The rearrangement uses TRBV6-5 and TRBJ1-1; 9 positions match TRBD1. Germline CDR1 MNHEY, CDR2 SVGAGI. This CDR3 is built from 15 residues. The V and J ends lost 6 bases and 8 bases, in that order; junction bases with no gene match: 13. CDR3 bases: TGTGCCAGCAGACCCGGACAGGGGAATGAGAGGGAAGCTTTCTTT. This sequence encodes CASRPGQGNEREAFF.

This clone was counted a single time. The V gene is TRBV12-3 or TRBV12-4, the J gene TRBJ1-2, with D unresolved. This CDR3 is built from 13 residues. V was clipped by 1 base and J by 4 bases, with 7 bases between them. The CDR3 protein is CASSLVYLYGYTF. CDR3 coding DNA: TGTGCCAGCAGTTTAGTCTACCTCTATGGCTACACCTTC.

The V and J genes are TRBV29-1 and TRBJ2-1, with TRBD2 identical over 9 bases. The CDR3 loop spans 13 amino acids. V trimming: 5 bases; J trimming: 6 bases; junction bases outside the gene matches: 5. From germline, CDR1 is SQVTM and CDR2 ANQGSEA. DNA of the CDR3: TGCAGCGTTTTGGAGACTAGCGGCAATGAGCAGTTCTTC. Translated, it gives CSVLETSGNEQFF.

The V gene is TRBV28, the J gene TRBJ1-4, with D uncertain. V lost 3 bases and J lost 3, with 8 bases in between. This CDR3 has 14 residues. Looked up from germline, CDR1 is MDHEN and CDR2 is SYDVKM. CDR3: CASSLPRANEKLFF. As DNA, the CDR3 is TGTGCCAGCAGTTTGCCCCGAGCTAATGAAAAACTGTTTTTT. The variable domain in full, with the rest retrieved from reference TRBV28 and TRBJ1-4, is DVKVTQSSRYLVKRTGEKVFLECVQDMDHENMFWYRQDPGLGLRLIYFSYDVKMKEKGDIPEGYSVSREKKERFSLILESASTNQTSMYLCASSLPRANEKLFFGSGTQLSVL.

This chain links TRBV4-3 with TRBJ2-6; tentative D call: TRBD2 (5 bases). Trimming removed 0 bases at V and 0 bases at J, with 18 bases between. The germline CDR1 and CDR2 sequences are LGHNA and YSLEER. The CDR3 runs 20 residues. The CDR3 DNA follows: TGCGCCAGCAGCCAAGATCGGGTGGTACCGGGGTCCTCTGGGGCCAACGTCCTGACTTTC. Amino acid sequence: CASSQDRVVPGSSGANVLTF.

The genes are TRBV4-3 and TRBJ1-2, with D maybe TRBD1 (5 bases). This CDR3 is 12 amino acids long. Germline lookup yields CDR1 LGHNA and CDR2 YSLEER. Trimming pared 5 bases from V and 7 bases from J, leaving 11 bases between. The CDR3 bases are TGCGCCAGCAGCGCGACAGAAGGTGGCTACACCTTC. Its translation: CASSATEGGYTF.

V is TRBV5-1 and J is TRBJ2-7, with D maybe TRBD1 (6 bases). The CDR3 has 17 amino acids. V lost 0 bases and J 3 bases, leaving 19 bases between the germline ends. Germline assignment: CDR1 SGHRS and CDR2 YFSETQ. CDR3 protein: CASSLASNRVIGYEQYF. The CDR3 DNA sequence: TGCGCCAGCAGCTTGGCAAGCAACAGGGTAATCGGCTACGAGCAGTACTTC.

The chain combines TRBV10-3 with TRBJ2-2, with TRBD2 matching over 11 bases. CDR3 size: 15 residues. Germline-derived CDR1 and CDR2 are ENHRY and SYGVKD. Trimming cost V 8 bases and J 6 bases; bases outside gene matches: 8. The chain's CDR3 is CAIGVTSGKAGELFF. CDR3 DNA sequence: TGTGCCATCGGGGTGACTAGCGGGAAGGCCGGGGAGCTGTTTTTT.

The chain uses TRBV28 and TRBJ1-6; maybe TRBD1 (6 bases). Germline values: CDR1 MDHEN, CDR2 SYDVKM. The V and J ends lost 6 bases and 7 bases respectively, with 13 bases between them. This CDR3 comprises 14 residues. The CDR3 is CASRSQGWNSPLHF. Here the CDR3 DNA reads TGTGCCAGCAGGTCCCAGGGGTGGAATTCACCCCTCCACTTT.

CDR3 loop: CASSLLVREKLFF. As DNA, the CDR3 is TGTGCCAGCAGTTTACTGGTCCGGGAAAAACTGTTTTTT. V usage is TRBV28 and J usage is TRBJ1-4, with D uncertain. Germline assignment: CDR1 MDHEN and CDR2 SYDVKM. V was cut by 2 bases and J by 8 bases, with 9 bases left in between. The CDR3 has 13 amino acids.

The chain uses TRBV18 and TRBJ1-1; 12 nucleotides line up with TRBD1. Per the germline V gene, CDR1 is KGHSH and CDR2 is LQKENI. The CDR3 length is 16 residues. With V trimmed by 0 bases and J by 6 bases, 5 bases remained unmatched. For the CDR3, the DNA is TGTGCCAGCTCACCACCGGGACAGGGGGCATTTTCTGAAGCTTTCTTT. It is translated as CASSPPGQGAFSEAFF.

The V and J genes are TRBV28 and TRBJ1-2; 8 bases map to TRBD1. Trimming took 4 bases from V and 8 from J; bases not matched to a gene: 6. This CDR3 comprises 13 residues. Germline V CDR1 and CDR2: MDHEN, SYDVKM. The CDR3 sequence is CASSSTGVGGYTF. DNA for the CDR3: TGTGCCAGCAGTTCGACAGGGGTTGGAGGCTACACCTTC.

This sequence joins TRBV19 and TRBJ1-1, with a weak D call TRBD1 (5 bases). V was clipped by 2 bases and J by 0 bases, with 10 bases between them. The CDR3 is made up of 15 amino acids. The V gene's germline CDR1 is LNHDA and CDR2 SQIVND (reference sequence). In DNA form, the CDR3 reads TGTGCCAGTAGTATAAGACAGCCCATGAACACTGAAGCTTTCTTT. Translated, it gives CASSIRQPMNTEAFF.

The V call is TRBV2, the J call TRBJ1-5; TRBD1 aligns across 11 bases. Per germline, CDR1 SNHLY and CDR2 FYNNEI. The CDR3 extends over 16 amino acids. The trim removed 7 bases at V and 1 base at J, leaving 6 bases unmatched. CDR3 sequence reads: CASNTRDRGSNQPQHF. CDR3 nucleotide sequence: TGTGCCAGCAACACACGGGACAGGGGGAGCAATCAGCCCCAGCATTTT.

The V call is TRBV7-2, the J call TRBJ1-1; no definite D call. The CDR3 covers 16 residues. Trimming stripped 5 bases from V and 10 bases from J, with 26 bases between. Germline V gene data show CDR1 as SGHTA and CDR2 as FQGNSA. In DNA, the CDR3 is TGTGCCAGCAGCCCTATCTCAGGTGTGGCCAACGCGGGAGCTTTCTTT. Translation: CASSPISGVANAGAFF.

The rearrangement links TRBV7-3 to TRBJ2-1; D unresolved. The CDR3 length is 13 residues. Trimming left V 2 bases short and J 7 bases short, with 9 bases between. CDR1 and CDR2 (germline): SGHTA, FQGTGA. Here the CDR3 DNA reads TGTGCCAGCAGCTTAGGGCTTCGGAATGAGCAGTTCTTC. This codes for CASSLGLRNEQFF.

The CDR3: CSASWGQGIYEQYF. The CDR3 DNA sequence: TGCAGTGCTAGTTGGGGTCAGGGGATCTACGAGCAGTACTTC. The V gene is TRBV20-1, the J gene TRBJ2-7; tentative D call: TRBD1 (6 bases). Trimming pared 3 bases from V and 3 bases from J, leaving 15 bases between. Germline V gives CDR1 DFQATT, CDR2 SNEGSKA (reference sequence). The CDR3 consists of 14 residues.

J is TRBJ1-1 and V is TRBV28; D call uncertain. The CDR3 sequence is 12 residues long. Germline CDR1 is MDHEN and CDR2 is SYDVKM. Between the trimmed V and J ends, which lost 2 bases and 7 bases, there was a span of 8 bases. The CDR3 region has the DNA TGTGCCAGCAGTTTACTGGAGATTGAAGCTTTCTTT. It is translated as CASSLLEIEAFF.

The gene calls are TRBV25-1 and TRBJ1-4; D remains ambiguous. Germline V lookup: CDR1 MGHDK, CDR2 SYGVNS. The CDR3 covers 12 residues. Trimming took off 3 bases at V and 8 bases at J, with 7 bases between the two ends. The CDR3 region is CASSEVREKLFF. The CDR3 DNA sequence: TGTGCCAGCAGTGAGGTCCGGGAAAAACTGTTTTTT.

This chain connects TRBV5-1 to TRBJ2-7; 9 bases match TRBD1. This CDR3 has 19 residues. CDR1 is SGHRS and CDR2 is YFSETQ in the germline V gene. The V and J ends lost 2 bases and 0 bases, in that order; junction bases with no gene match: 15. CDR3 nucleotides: TGCGCCAGCAGCTTAAGACCGGGACAGGGTGGCGGAAGCTCCTACGAGCAGTACTTC. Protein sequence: CASSLRPGQGGGSSYEQYF. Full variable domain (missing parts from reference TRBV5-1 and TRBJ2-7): KAGVTQTPRYLIKTRGQQVTLSCSPISGHRSVSWYQQTPGQGLQFLFEYFSETQRNKGNFPGRFSGRQFSNSRSEMNVSTLELGDSALYLCASSLRPGQGGGSSYEQYFGPGTRLTVT.

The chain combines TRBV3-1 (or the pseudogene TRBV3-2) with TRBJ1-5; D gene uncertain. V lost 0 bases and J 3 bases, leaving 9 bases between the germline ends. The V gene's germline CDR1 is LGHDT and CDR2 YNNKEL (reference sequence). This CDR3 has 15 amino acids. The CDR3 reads CASSQDWSHNQPQHF. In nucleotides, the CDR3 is TGTGCCAGCAGCCAAGACTGGAGTCACAATCAGCCCCAGCATTTT.

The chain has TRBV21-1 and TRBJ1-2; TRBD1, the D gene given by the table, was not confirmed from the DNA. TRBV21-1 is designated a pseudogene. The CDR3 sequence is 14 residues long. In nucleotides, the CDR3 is TGTGCCAGCAGCAAGAACAGGGAAAACTGTGGCTACACCTTC. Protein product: CASSKNRENCGYTF.

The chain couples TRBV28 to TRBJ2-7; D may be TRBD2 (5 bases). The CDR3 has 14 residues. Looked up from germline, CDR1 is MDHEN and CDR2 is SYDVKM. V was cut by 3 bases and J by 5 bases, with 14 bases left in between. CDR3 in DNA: TGTGCCAGCAGTTTCTTCCGGAGTAGCGACGAGCAGTACTTC. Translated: CASSFFRSSDEQYF.